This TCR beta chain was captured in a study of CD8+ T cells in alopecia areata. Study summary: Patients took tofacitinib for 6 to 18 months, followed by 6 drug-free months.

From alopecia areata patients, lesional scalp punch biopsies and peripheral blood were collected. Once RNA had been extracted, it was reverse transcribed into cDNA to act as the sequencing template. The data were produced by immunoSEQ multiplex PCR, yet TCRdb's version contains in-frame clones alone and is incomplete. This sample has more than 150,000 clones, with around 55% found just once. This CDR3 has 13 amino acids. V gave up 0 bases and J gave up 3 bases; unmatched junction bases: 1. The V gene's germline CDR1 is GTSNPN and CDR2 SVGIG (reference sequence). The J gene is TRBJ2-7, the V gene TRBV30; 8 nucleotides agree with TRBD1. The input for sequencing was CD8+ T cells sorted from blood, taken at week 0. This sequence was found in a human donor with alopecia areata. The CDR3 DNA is TGTGCCTGGAGTGTGGGGACAGGCTACGAGCAGTACTTC. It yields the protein CAWSVGTGYEQYF.